This T cell receptor (gamma chain) was sequenced for a study of intestinal T cells in coeliac disease (dated by TCRdb to 2020 to 2022). General notes on the study: Coeliac patients were found to be much younger than controls, with mean ages of about 15 versus 50 years recorded in the TRG cohort. Duodenal biopsies from approximately 11 coeliac disease patients and approximately 11 non-coeliac controls were included in the TCR-delta (TRD) cohort. Duodenal biopsies from around 36 coeliac disease patients and 21 non-coeliac controls were included in a second, larger TCR-gamma (TRG) cohort.

Genomic DNA was extracted with the QIAamp DNA FFPE tissue kit from ten 5-um FFPE scrolls per case. To test whether coeliac disease could be classified from the TCR repertoire, the study used duodenal biopsies that were formalin-fixed paraffin-embedded, fully anonymised, and surplus to diagnostic needs. The controls had no clinical or histological suspicion of coeliac disease and had upper endoscopy for reflux, dyspepsia or gastritis. Library preparation was by multiplex PCR. The instrument was an Ion Torrent PGM. TRG repertoires were amplified from about 190 ng of biopsy DNA with the LymphoTrack kit, in which Illumina adapters are carried by the primers. TRG amplicons were cleaned up with AMPure XP beads, measured on a 2100 Bioanalyzer, and combined in equimolar amounts. TRG libraries were sequenced on an Ion PGM instrument. As for the original processing: Using FastX, any read was removed if more than 10% of its nucleotides had quality scores below the third quartile calculated per patient. Reads were aligned with IMGT/HighV-QUEST to assign V, D and J genes, identify CDR3 regions and assess functionality. Sequences were converted to amino acids, and every sequence predicted to be non-functional was removed. CDR3s were split into kmers with and without positional annotation, PCA was performed on kmer frequencies, and samples were clustered using all 1023 combinations of PCs 1-10. Classification was validated by leave-one-out cross-validation, in which parameters were re-optimised on the remaining samples each time. Shannon diversity was calculated using the vegan R package from repeated random subsamples equal to the lowest read count. TCRdb reprocessed the public reads with the caller CATT; rows with the same DNA were merged afterwards. In this record, the V and J calls reflect TCRdb's handling and not the investigators' own analysis. The sample data list about 630 gamma-chain clones, and roughly 50% of these were observed just once. Around 20% of the sample is taken by the ten largest.

In the germline V gene (reference sequence), CDR1 corresponds to VTNTFY and CDR2 to YDVSTARD. Trimming takes 12 bases off V and 9 bases off J; junction bases not matched to a gene: 17. The CDR3 holds 12 amino acids from the cysteine to the phenylalanine. The CDR3 DNA has 36 bases and is translated from base 1. The full study reports these points: TRG clustering correctly classified most of the roughly 54 biopsies (about 94%), with a reported leave-one-out accuracy of around 90%. Repeated CDR3 amino acid sequences could not be distinguished from PCR duplicates in the analysis. Coeliac and control groups differed significantly in age, although an age-split analysis did not yield significant classification. TRD kmer-based clustering correctly classified all 22 biopsies in training, with a reported leave-one-out accuracy of 80% to 95%. FFPE-derived DNA was found to be relatively degraded, and loss of a proportion of TCR sequences in each sample was likely caused by this degradation.

A note on this clone: Its antigen remains undetermined. Base quality data are lacking; no much larger clone is found one base away.

This TCR came from a human donor who served as a control with a normal duodenal biopsy, not a healthy volunteer. The rearrangement joined TRGV3 to TRGJ1 or TRGJ2. Sequenced: a duodenal biopsy. In nucleotide form, the sequence is TGTGCCCACCTGGGACAGGCTAGTAAGAAACTCTTT. It encodes CAHLGQASKKLF.